The clone carrying this T cell receptor beta chain came up many times. Its antigen is still unknown. The read is 3 residues too short to cover the CDR3 end, so that end is filled in from the germline J gene. Germline assignment: CDR1 WNHNN and CDR2 SYGVQD (reference sequence). V shed 0 bases and J shed 2 bases, with 9 bases lying between them. CDR3 length equals 15 residues. Of CVID subjects, 15 were female and 29 male, mean age approximately 40. These data belong to a study of T cell clonality in common variable immunodeficiency. Study results and caveats: Shared TCRbeta clones were fewer between CVID subjects than controls. Compared with healthy controls, CVID subjects showed increased TCRbeta clonality, mostly in about a third. Fewer deletions and N-nucleotide insertions were reportedly seen in common variable immunodeficiency TCR beta sequences.

The assay was immunoSEQ multiplex PCR, and TCRdb's table has in-frame clones only and misses some. Recorded here are around 9,600 clones, none singletons. This receptor was obtained from a human donor with common variable immunodeficiency. Sequencing was done on a sample of peripheral blood mononuclear cells. The V call is TRBV10-1, the J call TRBJ2-3; tentative D call: TRBD2 (5 bases). The CDR3 sequence: CASSESSVNTDTQYF. The CDR3 DNA, read in part, is TGCGCCAGCAGTGAGTCTAGCGTGAACACAGATACG.